This T cell receptor (beta chain) was retrieved from a study of ipilimumab plus nivolumab after autologous stem cell transplantation. Only in-frame clones appear in the TCRdb table, and some are missing; sequencing was by immunoSEQ multiplex PCR. This table has about 22,000 clones, roughly 69% appearing once. This clone has only a few counts. There are 15 residues in the CDR3. Unmatched junction bases numbered 2, after V lost 1 base and J lost 2 bases. Per the germline V gene, CDR1 is SEHNR and CDR2 is FQNEAQ (reference sequence). The sequencing here drew on PBMCs, taken in a trial of ipilimumab plus nivolumab as post-transplant consolidation. The V call is TRBV7-9, the J call TRBJ2-7; 10 nucleotides agree with TRBD2. The sequence derives from a male donor with diffuse large B-cell lymphoma. The CDR3 protein is CASSLVAGGAYEQYF. CDR3 DNA: TGTGCCAGCAGCTTAGTAGCGGGGGGTGCCTACGAGCAGTACTTC.